The sequence of this TCR beta chain was determined in a study of OX40 agonist ivuxolimab in advanced cancers. Study-wide points: Also present in some nonresponders was a low level of normalized T-cell clonal expansion.

This CDR3 region has 14 residues. In germline, CDR1 is WNHNN, CDR2 SYGVQD (reference sequence). The ends lost 4 bases at V and 6 bases at J; junction bases unmatched: 6. Worth noting for this clone: Its antigen remains unidentified.

Assay: immunoSEQ multiplex PCR; the TCRdb copy retains only in-frame clones and omits some. The data contain 65,000 to 70,000 clones, roughly 73% of them singletons. V gene TRBV10-1 combines with J gene TRBJ2-7; 10 nucleotides line up with TRBD2. The source material was CD4+ or CD8+ T cells sorted from blood, sampled in a trial of the OX40 agonist ivuxolimab. The sequence was obtained from an adult with an advanced solid tumor such as melanoma, head and neck, liver or kidney cancer. The CDR3 DNA sequence: TGCGCCAGCAGTGCGGGACTAGCGTTCTCCGAGCAGTACTTC. Protein: CASSAGLAFSEQYF.